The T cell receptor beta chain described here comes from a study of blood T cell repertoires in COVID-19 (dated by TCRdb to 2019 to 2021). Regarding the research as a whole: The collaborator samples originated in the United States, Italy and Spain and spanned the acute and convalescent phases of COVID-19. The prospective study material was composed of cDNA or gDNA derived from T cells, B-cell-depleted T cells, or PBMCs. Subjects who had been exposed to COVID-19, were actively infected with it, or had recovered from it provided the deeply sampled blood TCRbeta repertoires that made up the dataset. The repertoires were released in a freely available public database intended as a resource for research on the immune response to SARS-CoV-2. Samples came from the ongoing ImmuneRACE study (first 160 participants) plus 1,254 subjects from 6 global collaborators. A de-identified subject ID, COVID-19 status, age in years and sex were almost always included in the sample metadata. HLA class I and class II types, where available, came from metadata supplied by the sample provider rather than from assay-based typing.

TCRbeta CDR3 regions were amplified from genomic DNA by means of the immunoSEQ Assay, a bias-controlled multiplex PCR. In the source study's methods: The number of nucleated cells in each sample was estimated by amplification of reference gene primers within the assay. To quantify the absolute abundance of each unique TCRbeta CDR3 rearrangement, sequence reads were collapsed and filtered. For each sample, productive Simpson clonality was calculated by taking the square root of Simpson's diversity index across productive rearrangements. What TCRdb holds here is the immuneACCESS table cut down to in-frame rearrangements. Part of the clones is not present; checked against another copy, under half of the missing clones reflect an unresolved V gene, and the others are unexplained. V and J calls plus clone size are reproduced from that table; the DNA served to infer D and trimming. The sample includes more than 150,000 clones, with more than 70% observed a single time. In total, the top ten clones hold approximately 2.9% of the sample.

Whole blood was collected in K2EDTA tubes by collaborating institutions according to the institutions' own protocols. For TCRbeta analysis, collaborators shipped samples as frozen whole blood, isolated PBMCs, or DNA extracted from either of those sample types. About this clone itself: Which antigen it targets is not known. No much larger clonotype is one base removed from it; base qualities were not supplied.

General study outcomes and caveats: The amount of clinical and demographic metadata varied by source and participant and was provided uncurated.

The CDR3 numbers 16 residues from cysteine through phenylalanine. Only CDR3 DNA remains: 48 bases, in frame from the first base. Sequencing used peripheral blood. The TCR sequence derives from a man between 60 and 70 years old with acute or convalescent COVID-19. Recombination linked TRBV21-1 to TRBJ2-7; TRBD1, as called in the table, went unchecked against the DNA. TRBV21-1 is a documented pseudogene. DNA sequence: TGTGCCAGCAGCTTTTTCAGGGTGGGGGACAGCTACGAGCAGTACTTC. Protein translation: CASSFFRVGDSYEQYF.